The clone carrying this T cell receptor (beta chain) was counted a single time. One end of the junction does not line up with germline, which may come from a read error. The CDR3 loop spans 15 amino acids. Germline-derived CDR1 and CDR2 are MNHNY and SVGAGI (reference sequence). This specimen comes from a study of blood T cells in healthy people across ages. A second about 7 to 12 cycle PCR used barcoded and J-beta primers. A single record per CDR3 protein comes from TCRdb applying MiXCR to the 5' RACE reads. In the table there are over a million distinct CDR3 sequences, approximately 59% of which are singletons.

The chain employs TRBV6-6 and TRBJ1-5; TRBD1 might be the D (5 bases). The sequence was obtained from a man aged 18 to 30 in good health. The sequenced sample consisted of blood. The CDR3 nucleotides read TGTGCCAGCAGTCGGCAGTGGGGGAGCAATCAGCCCCGGCATTTT. Translation: CASSRQWGSNQPRHF.